The present TCR beta chain was sequenced within a study of vaccination and CD4 T cells after COVID-19. Study overall: The peptides that stimulated the cells were overlapping spike peptides from SARS-CoV-2, HCoV-NL63, HCoV-OC43 and HCoV-229E.

Described treatment: approximately nine-day PBMC culture with coronavirus spike peptide pools or control peptides (ViraFEST assay). This clonotype was picked up a small number of times. Its antigen is as yet unknown. Sequencing of the DNA from cultured CD4+ T cells was carried out with the Oncomine TCR Beta short-read assay. TCRdb reanalysed the PCR reads using MiXCR and keeps one entry per CDR3 protein. The sample consists of more than 10,000 distinct CDR3 sequences, around 50% of them appearing once. This CDR3 contains 16 residues. Germline CDR1 is DFQATT and CDR2 is SNEGSKA (reference sequence). The J segment lost 3 bases and the V segment lost 5 bases, leaving 12 bases of the junction unmatched.

The sequenced sample consisted of CD4+ T cells from blood, cultured in vitro. This chain joins TRBV20-1 and TRBJ2-2; 7 bases agree with TRBD2. This TCR was recovered from a human donor who had recovered from COVID-19. The CDR3 nucleotides read TGCAGTGCTCGGGCGACTAGCTCTTCGGACACCGGGGAGCTGTTTTTT. Translation: CSARATSSSDTGELFF.